The source of this T cell receptor (beta chain) is a study of blood T cell repertoires in COVID-19. Turning to the study itself: PBMCs, B-cell-depleted T cells, or T cells were the source of the cDNA or gDNA that made up the material.

Germline V gene lookup returns CDR1 MRHNA and CDR2 SNTAGT. V lost 10 bases and J 5 bases, leaving 14 bases between the germline ends. The CDR3 covers 13 residues. This table comes from immunoSEQ multiplex PCR, and its TCRdb copy is limited to in-frame clones, with some not included. This sample has approximately 300,000 clones, with about 85% found just once. Contact with a PCR-confirmed or clinician-diagnosed COVID-19 case occurred within 2 weeks of entry. Sequencing used PBMCs or T cells enriched from blood (not recorded which). This chain links TRBV6-4 with TRBJ2-2; D call uncertain. The clonotype was recovered from a woman in her 30s who had been exposed to COVID-19. The CDR3 spells CATRSGRTGELFF. DNA of the CDR3: TGTGCCACCCGGTCAGGAAGGACCGGGGAGCTGTTTTTT.